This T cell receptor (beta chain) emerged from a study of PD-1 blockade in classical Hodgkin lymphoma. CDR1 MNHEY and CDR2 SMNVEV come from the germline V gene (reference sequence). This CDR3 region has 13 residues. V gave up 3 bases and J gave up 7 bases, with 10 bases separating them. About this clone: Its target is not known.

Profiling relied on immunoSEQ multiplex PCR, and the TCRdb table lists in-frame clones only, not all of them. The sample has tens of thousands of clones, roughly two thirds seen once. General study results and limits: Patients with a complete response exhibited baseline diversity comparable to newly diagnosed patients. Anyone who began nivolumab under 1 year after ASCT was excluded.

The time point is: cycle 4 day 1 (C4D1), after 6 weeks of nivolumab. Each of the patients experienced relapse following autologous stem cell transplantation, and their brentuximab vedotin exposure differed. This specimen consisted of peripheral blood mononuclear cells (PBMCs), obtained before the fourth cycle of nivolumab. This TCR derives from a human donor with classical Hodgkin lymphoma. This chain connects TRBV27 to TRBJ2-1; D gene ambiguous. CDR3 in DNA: TGTGCCAGCAGTTTTCTTGTAGGGAATGAGCAGTTCTTC. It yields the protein CASSFLVGNEQFF.